In its sample, the clone carrying this TCR beta chain ranks as medium-sized. Its target is not known. The data stem from a study of prognosis after radiotherapy for stage I lung cancer. Study summary: Patients with stage I non-small cell lung cancer joined the study from early 2018 through early 2019. Concurrent therapy was given to no patient receiving stereotactic body radiotherapy. General study points: The tumor specificity of expanded TCR clones remained undetermined.

CDR3 length: 14 amino acids. V was clipped by 4 bases and J by 4 bases, with 12 bases between them. Germline CDR1 reads KGHDR; CDR2 reads SFDVKD. Amplicons of TCR beta CDR3 were generated from genomic DNA by two-round multiplex PCR. The first PCR round targeted every TRBV and TRBJ gene with specific primers. TCRdb re-analysed the multiplex PCR reads in MiXCR, keeping a single row per CDR3 protein. Of 9,500 to 15,000 distinct CDR3 sequences listed, 50% to 65% are singletons. The TCR comes from a donor aged 50 or older with non-small cell lung cancer. Sequenced material: PBMCs, taken before or after stereotactic body radiation therapy (not recorded which). The rearrangement links TRBV24-1 to TRBJ1-2, with D unclear. The CDR3 is CATSENTLLYGYTF. For the CDR3, the DNA is TGTGCCACCAGTGAGAACACTCTCCTCTATGGCTACACCTTC.